These T cell receptor beta chains were read from a single sample in a study of blood T cell repertoires in COVID-19. Assay used: immunoSEQ multiplex PCR; TCRdb lists only in-frame clones, some missing. The repertoire has roughly 97,000 clones, 85% to 90% of them found once; the top ten carry 5.1%. Specimen: peripheral blood. These receptors were collected from a human donor in a cohort sampled during active COVID-19. Each CDR3 is given with its conserved first and last residue. The D gene is left open where the match is weak. Clone size is not always given. Where it is, it says once, few, many or a class for expanded clones.

V: TRBV11-2; size: once; D: TRBD1; J: TRBJ2-2; CDR3: CASSRRTGNTGELFF; DNA: TGTGCCAGCAGCCGTAGGACAGGGAACACCGGGGAGCTGTTTTTT
V: TRBV7-8; size: -; D: -; J: TRBJ2-2; CDR3: CASSPQTGRTGELFF; DNA: TGTGCCAGCAGCCCTCAGACAGGCCGGACCGGGGAGCTGTTTTTT
V: TRBV29-1; size: few; D: -; J: TRBJ1-3; CDR3: CSVGTAGNTIYF; DNA: TGCAGCGTTGGGACAGCAGGAAACACCATATATTTT
V: TRBV10-3; size: few; D: -; J: TRBJ1-2; CDR3: CAISESTTTYGYTF; DNA: TGTGCCATCAGTGAGTCTACGACAACGTATGGCTACACCTTC
V: TRBV7-8; size: once; D: TRBD2; J: TRBJ2-7; CDR3: CASSSPGRGDLSYEQYF; DNA: TGTGCCAGCAGCTCGCCGGGGCGGGGGGACCTCTCCTACGAGCAGTACTTC
V: TRBV5-3; size: -; D: TRBD1; J: TRBJ1-6; CDR3: CARSQDRSSYNSPLHF; DNA: TGTGCCAGAAGCCAGGACAGGAGCTCCTATAATTCACCCCTCCACTTT
V: TRBV2; size: once; D: TRBD1; J: TRBJ1-1; CDR3: CATRQGWVNTEAFF; DNA: TGTGCCACCCGACAGGGGTGGGTGAACACTGAAGCTTTCTTT
V: TRBV25-1; size: -; D: -; J: TRBJ2-5; CDR3: CASSLLETQYF; DNA: TGTGCCAGCAGCTTGTTAGAGACCCAGTACTTC
V: TRBV29-1; size: -; D: -; J: TRBJ1-2; CDR3: CSVHTNYGYTF; DNA: TGCAGCGTACATACGAACTATGGCTACACCTTC
V: TRBV18; size: once; D: -; J: TRBJ1-3; CDR3: CASSSSTVSGNTIYF; DNA: TGTGCCAGCTCCTCCTCGACAGTCTCTGGAAACACCATATATTTT
V: TRBV6-7; size: -; D: -; J: TRBJ2-1; CDR3: CASNPSARTYEQFF; DNA: TGTGCCAGCAACCCTAGCGCGAGGACTTATGAGCAGTTCTTC
V: TRBV2; size: -; D: TRBD2; J: TRBJ2-3; CDR3: CASSVSAGGRRDTQYF; DNA: TGTGCCAGCAGTGTGTCGGCGGGAGGCCGCAGGGATACGCAGTATTTT
V: TRBV3-1/TRBV3-2; size: -; D: -; J: TRBJ1-2; CDR3: CASSQEGGGYTF; DNA: TGTGCCAGCAGCCAAGAGGGGGGAGGCTACACCTTC
V: TRBV28; size: -; D: TRBD2; J: TRBJ2-6; CDR3: CASSLELAGAYSGANVLTF; DNA: TGTGCCAGCAGTTTAGAACTAGCGGGGGCCTACTCTGGGGCCAACGTCCTGACTTTC
V: TRBV4-1; size: -; D: -; J: TRBJ1-4; CDR3: CASSQDSGARSEKLFF; DNA: TGCGCCAGCAGCCAAGATTCAGGGGCCCGAAGCGAAAAACTGTTTTTT
V: TRBV3-1/TRBV3-2; size: -; D: TRBD2; J: TRBJ2-3; CDR3: CASSRRGTSGRRDTQYF; DNA: TGTGCCAGCAGCCGCCGAGGGACTAGCGGGAGGAGGGATACGCAGTATTTT
V: TRBV5-4; size: few; D: TRBD1; J: TRBJ2-2; CDR3: CASRLPGQPTGELFF; DNA: TGTGCCAGCAGGCTACCGGGACAGCCCACCGGGGAGCTGTTTTTT
V: TRBV19; size: -; D: -; J: TRBJ1-1; CDR3: CASSIQGSMNTEAFF; DNA: TGTGCCAGTAGTATACAGGGATCCATGAACACTGAAGCTTTCTTT
V: TRBV7-2; size: once; D: -; J: TRBJ2-5; CDR3: CASSARGRGRETQYF; DNA: TGTGCCAGCAGCGCTCGAGGCCGAGGGCGGGAGACCCAGTACTTC
V: TRBV5-6; size: -; D: -; J: TRBJ1-5; CDR3: CASARGGRPNQPQHF; DNA: TGTGCCAGCGCCCGGGGGGGAAGGCCCAATCAGCCCCAGCATTTT
V: TRBV10-3; size: -; D: -; J: TRBJ2-7; CDR3: CAISVRGTQFSYEQYF; DNA: TGTGCCATCAGTGTGAGGGGGACCCAATTCTCCTACGAGCAGTACTTC
V: TRBV7-2; size: -; D: -; J: TRBJ1-1; CDR3: CASSPRGLEAFF; DNA: TGTGCCAGCAGCCCCCGCGGTCTCGAAGCTTTCTTT
V: TRBV7-6; size: -; D: TRBD1; J: TRBJ2-5; CDR3: CASSLGQGALQETQYF; DNA: TGTGCCAGCAGCTTAGGACAGGGGGCCCTCCAAGAGACCCAGTACTTC
V: TRBV3-1/TRBV3-2; size: -; D: -; J: TRBJ2-7; CDR3: CASSQDSSYEQYF; DNA: TGTGCCAGCAGCCAAGATAGTTCCTACGAGCAGTACTTC
V: TRBV28; size: -; D: -; J: TRBJ1-1; CDR3: CASSLPGMNTEAFF; DNA: TGTGCCAGCAGTTTACCGGGGATGAACACTGAAGCTTTCTTT
V: TRBV27; size: -; D: TRBD2; J: TRBJ2-1; CDR3: CASSRGGLASNNEQFF; DNA: TGTGCCAGCAGTCGCGGAGGACTAGCGAGTAACAATGAGCAGTTCTTC
V: TRBV2; size: -; D: -; J: TRBJ1-5; CDR3: CASSARRNNQPQHF; DNA: TGTGCCAGCAGTGCGAGAAGAAATAATCAGCCCCAGCATTTT
V: TRBV28; size: -; D: -; J: TRBJ2-7; CDR3: CASSLRRVEQYF; DNA: TGTGCCAGCAGTTTACGCCGGGTCGAGCAGTACTTC
V: TRBV5-6; size: -; D: -; J: TRBJ2-5; CDR3: CASSPLGVGVETQYF; DNA: TGTGCCAGCAGCCCCCTCGGGGTTGGGGTGGAGACCCAGTACTTC
V: TRBV9; size: -; D: TRBD1; J: TRBJ2-6; CDR3: CASSARGTGGPGANVLTF; DNA: TGTGCCAGCAGCGCGCGGGGGACAGGGGGCCCTGGGGCCAACGTCCTGACTTTC